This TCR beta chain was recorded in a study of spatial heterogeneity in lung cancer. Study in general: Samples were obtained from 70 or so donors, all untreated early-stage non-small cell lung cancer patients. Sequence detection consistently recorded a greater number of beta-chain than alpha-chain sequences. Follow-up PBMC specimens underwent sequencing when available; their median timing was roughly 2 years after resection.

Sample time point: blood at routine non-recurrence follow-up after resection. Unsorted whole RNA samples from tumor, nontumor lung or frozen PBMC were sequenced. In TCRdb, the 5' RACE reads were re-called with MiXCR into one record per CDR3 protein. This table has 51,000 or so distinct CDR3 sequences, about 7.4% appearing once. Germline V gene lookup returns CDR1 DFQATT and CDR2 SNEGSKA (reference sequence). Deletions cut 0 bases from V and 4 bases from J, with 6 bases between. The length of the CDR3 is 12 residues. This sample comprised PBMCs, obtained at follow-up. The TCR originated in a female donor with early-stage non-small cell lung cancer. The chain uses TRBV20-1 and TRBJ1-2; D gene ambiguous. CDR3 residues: CSAREGTYGYTF. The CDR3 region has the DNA TGCAGTGCTAGAGAGGGTACCTATGGCTACACCTTC.